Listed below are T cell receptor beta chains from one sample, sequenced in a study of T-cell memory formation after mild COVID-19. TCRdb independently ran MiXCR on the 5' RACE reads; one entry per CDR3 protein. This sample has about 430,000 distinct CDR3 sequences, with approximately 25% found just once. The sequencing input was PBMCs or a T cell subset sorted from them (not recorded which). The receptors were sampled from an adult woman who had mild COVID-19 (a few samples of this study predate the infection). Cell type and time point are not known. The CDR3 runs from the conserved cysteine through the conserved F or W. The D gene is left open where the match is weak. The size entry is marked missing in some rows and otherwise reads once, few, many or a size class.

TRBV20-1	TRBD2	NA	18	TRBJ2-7	TGCAGTGCCAGACTGACTAGCGGGAGGCCTGGGCCTTCCTACGAGCAGTACTTC	CSARLTSGRPGPSYEQYF
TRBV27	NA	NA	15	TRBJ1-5	TGTGCCAGCAGTTTAAAGTTGAGCGGGAATCAGCCCCAGCATTTT	CASSLKLSGNQPQHF
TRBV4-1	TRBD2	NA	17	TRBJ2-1	TGCGCCAGCAGCCGGCACGACCTAGCGGGGGGATACAATGAGCAGTTCTTC	CASSRHDLAGGYNEQFF
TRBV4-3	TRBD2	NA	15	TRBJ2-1	TGCGCCAGCAGCCCGAGGACTAGCGGGACGTTAGAGCAGTTCTTC	CASSPRTSGTLEQFF
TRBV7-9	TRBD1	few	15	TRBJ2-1	TGTGCCAGCAGCTTAGCGGGGACAGGGTGGAATGAGCAGTTCTTC	CASSLAGTGWNEQFF
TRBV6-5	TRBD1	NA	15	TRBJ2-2	TGTGCCAGCAGTTACGACAGGGGGGCGTCCGGGGAGCTGTTTTTT	CASSYDRGASGELFF
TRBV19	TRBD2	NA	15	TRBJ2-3	TGTGCCAGTACGCCCGCGGGGGTTAGCACAGATACGCAGTATTTT	CASTPAGVSTDTQYF
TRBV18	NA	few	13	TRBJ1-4	TGTGCCAGCTCACCTGACCTCGGTGAAAAACTGTTTTTT	CASSPDLGEKLFF
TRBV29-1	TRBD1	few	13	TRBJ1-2	TGCAGCGTCGCAAGTCAGGGGGCGAGGGGCTACACCTTC	CSVASQGARGYTF
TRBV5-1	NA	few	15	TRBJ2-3	TGCGCCAGCAGCCCTAAATTGCCCAGCACAGATACGCAGTATTTT	CASSPKLPSTDTQYF
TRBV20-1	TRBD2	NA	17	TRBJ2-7	TGCAGTGCTAGAGATCAGGATAGCGGGAGGGCACCCTACGAGCAGTACTTC	CSARDQDSGRAPYEQYF
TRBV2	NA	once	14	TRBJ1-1	TGTGCCAGCAGGAAACAGGGATTGAACACTGAAGCTTTCTTT	CASRKQGLNTEAFF
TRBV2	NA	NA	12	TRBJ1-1	TGTGCCAGCAGAGAGGACACGCTTGAAGCTTTCTTT	CASREDTLEAFF
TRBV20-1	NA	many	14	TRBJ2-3	TGCAGTGCTAGCTCCCGCAGCCTGAGGGATACGCAGTATTTT	CSASSRSLRDTQYF
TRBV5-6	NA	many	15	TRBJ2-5	TGTGCCAGCAGCTTTAGGACTGTTTCCCAAGAGACCCAGTACTTC	CASSFRTVSQETQYF
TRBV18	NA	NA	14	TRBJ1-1	TGTGCCAGCTCAGCGGGACGGACGAACACTGAAGCTTTCTTT	CASSAGRTNTEAFF
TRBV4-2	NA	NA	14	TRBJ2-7	TGTGCCAGCAGCCAAGATAGGACTCTCTACGAGCAGTACTTC	CASSQDRTLYEQYF
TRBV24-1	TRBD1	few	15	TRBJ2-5	TGTGCCACCAGATCCTCCGGGACAGGGGTAGAGACCCAGTACTTC	CATRSSGTGVETQYF
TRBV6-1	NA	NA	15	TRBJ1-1	TGTGCCAGCAGTGAAGCGCGGCAGGGAGGAACTGAAGCTTTCTTT	CASSEARQGGTEAFF
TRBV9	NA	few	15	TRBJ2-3	TGTGCCAGCAGCGTAGACGGTGCTAGCACAGATACGCAGTATTTT	CASSVDGASTDTQYF
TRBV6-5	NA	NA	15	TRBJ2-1	TGTGCCAGCACCGGTCAGGGGGGGCCCTACAATGAGCAGTTCTTC	CASTGQGGPYNEQFF
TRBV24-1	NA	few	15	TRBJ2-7	TGTGCCACCAGTGAAACCGGGACGGCAGGTTACGAGCAGTACTTC	CATSETGTAGYEQYF
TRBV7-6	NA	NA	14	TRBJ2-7	TGTGCCAGCAGCTTAGACACAGGCCCCTACGAGCAGTACTTC	CASSLDTGPYEQYF
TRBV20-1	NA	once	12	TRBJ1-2	TGCAGTGCTAGCGTTCATAGCTATGGCTACACCTTC	CSASVHSYGYTF
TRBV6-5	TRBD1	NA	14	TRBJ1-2	TGTGCCAGCAGCTTTACCGGGACAGACTATGGCTACACCTTC	CASSFTGTDYGYTF
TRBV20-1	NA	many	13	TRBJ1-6	TGCAGTGCTAGTCACGTAGATAATTCACCCCTCCACTTT	CSASHVDNSPLHF
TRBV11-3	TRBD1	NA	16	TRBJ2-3	TGTGCCAGCAGCCTTCCCAAGACAGGGGTTACAGATACGCAGTATTTT	CASSLPKTGVTDTQYF
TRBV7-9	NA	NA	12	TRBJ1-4	TGTGCCAGCAACTCAGAAGGTGAAAAACTGTTTTTT	CASNSEGEKLFF
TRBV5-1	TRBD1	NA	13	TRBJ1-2	TGCGCCAGCAGCTGGGGACAGCGGGATGGCTACACCTTC	CASSWGQRDGYTF
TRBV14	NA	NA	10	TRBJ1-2	TGTGCCAGCGGAAACTATGGCTACACCTTC	CASGNYGYTF
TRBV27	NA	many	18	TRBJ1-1	TGTGCCAGCAGTTTCTATGGCAGGGATGGGGTATGGAACACTGAAGCTTTCTTT	CASSFYGRDGVWNTEAFF
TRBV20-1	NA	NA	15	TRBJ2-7	TGCAGTGCTAGAGATCGAATTGGGGCACCCTACGAGCAGTACTTC	CSARDRIGAPYEQYF
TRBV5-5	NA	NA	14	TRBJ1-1	TGTGCCAGCAGCCCCGGGGATCTGAACACTGAAGCTTTCTTT	CASSPGDLNTEAFF
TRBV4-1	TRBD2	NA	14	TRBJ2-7	TGCGCCAGCAGCCAAGGGGGGGACTACGATGAGCAGTACTTC	CASSQGGDYDEQYF
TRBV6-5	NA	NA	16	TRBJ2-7	TGTGCCAGCAGTTTCCAAACTAGCAGAGAGATCTACGAGCAGTACTTC	CASSFQTSREIYEQYF
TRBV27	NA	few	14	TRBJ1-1	TGTGCCAGCAGTTTTGGGGGGGCGCCCACTGAAGCTTTCTTT	CASSFGGAPTEAFF
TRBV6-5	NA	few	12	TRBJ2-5	TGTGCCAGCATTGAGGCTCGGGGGACCCAGTACTTC	CASIEARGTQYF
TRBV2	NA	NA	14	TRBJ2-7	TGTGCCAGCAGTGAAGCGGGGTACTCCTACGAGCAGTACTTC	CASSEAGYSYEQYF
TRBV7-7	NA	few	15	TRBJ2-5	TGTGCCAGCAGCCCTAATGGGTCCCCCCAAGAGACCCAGTACTTC	CASSPNGSPQETQYF
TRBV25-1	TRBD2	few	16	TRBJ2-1	TGTGCCAGCAGTGACCGACTAGCGGGGGAGAACAATGAGCAGTTCTTC	CASSDRLAGENNEQFF
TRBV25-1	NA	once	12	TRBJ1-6	TGTGCCAGCAAGGGATCTCATTCACCCCTCCACTTT	CASKGSHSPLHF
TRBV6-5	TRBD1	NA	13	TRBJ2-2	TGTGCCAGCAGCTGGGGACAGGGCCGGGAGCTGTTTTTT	CASSWGQGRELFF
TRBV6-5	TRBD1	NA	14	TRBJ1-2	TGTGCCAGCACCACGGGACAGGGGGGCTATGGCTACACCTTC	CASTTGQGGYGYTF
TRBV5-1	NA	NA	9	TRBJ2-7	TGCGCCAGCAGGGATGAGCAGTACTTC	CASRDEQYF
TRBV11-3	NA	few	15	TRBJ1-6	TGTGCCAGCAGCCCGGGGCAGCTCTATAATTCACCCCTCCACTTT	CASSPGQLYNSPLHF
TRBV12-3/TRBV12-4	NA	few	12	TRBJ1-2	TGTGCCAGCAGTTTCAGGAACTATGGCTACACCTTC	CASSFRNYGYTF
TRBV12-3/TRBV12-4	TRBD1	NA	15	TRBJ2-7	TGTGCCAGCAGTGATGTGTGGGACAGGGTCTACGAGCAGTACTTC	CASSDVWDRVYEQYF
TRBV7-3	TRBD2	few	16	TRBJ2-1	TGTGCCAGCAGCCCCCTGGGGACTAGCGTAGGGAATGAGCAGTTCTTC	CASSPLGTSVGNEQFF
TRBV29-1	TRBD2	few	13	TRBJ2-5	TGCAGCGTTGAAGGACTAGCGGAAGAGACCCAGTACTTC	CSVEGLAEETQYF
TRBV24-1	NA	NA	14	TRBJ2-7	TGTGCCACCAGTGAATGGGACGGGTATGGCGAGCAGTACTTC	CATSEWDGYGEQYF